This record looks at one TCR beta chain sequence and its context. V lost 2 bases to trimming and J lost 5 bases, with 7 bases between them. The length of the CDR3 is 13 residues. Germline assignment: CDR1 LGHNA and CDR2 YNFKEQ. RNA was extracted with the RNeasy kit, and a quantity of roughly 0.45 to 1 ug was reverse transcribed using random hexamers. Across 54 Vbeta and 13 Jbeta, immunoSEQ multiplex PCR amplified TCR beta CDR3. One entry per CDR3 protein results from TCRdb running MiXCR on the immunoSEQ multiplex PCR reads. The table has 95,000 or so distinct CDR3 sequences, 85% to 95% seen once. This entry comes from a study of CD8 T cells in Susac syndrome. The authors carried out high-throughput sequencing of TCR beta. They applied it to CD8+ and CD4+ T cells obtained from blood. The control group consisted of healthy donors matched for age and sex. While CD8+ and CD4+ T cells were isolated negatively, TEMRA cells were enriched by FACS.

This rearrangement joins TRBV4-2 to TRBJ2-1; unclear D gene. Sequenced material: CD8+ T cells from PBMCs. The TCR originated in a human donor in good health. The CDR3 loop is CASSQLPDNEQFF. The CDR3, as DNA: TGTGCCAGCAGCCAATTACCCGACAATGAGCAGTTCTTC.